The 32 T cell receptor beta chains given below trace back to one sample, sequenced in a study of blood T cell repertoires in COVID-19. The method was immunoSEQ multiplex PCR; TCRdb's version includes in-frame clones alone and lacks a portion of them. Seen here are tens of thousands of clones, roughly 84% observed once, and the top ten hold roughly 15%. The sequenced sample was peripheral blood. The receptor set was obtained from a human donor in a cohort sampled during active COVID-19.

The chain combines TRBV3-1 (or the pseudogene TRBV3-2) with TRBJ2-1; TRBD2 matches 10 bases. J was trimmed by 16 bases and V by 0 bases; bases with no gene match: 6. The CDR3 length is 13 residues. CDR1 and CDR2 from the germline V gene are LGHDT and YNNKEL (reference sequence). CDR3 coding DNA: TGTGCCAGCAGCCAAGATTCAGCGGGGGGGCCCTTCTTC. Its protein product is CASSQDSAGGPFF.

Only one count was recorded for this clone. This rearrangement joins TRBV5-6 to TRBJ2-7; 12 nucleotides agree with TRBD2. This CDR3 is 14 amino acids long. Germline V gene lookup returns CDR1 SGHDT and CDR2 YYEEEE. V lost 5 bases, J lost 3 bases, and 3 bases stayed unmatched. The CDR3 DNA reads as TGTGCCAGCAGACGGACTAGCGGGAACTACGAGCAGTACTTC. It codes for CASRRTSGNYEQYF.

This chain uses TRBV7-2 with TRBJ1-1; tentative D call: TRBD1 (5 bases). Germline V lookup: CDR1 SGHTA, CDR2 FQGNSA. V dropped 5 bases and J dropped 5 bases, with 15 bases sitting between them. The CDR3 consists of 14 residues. CDR3 protein: CASSAKQGSTEAFF. The CDR3 DNA is TGTGCCAGCAGCGCCAAGCAGGGAAGTACTGAAGCTTTCTTT.

This clone was counted a single time. This CDR3 reads CASGLQRQYQETQYF. CDR3 DNA sequence: TGTGCTAGTGGTCTACAAAGACAGTACCAAGAGACCCAGTACTTC. The gene calls are TRBV12-5 and TRBJ2-5; D possibly corresponds to TRBD1 (5 bases). Trimming took off 5 bases at V and 0 bases at J, with 13 bases between the two ends. CDR3 length equals 15 residues. In germline, CDR1 is LGHNT, CDR2 FRNRAP.

V usage is TRBV9 and J usage is TRBJ2-5; D is possibly TRBD1 (6 bases). Trimming left V 3 bases short and J 5 bases short, with 14 bases between. The CDR3 sequence is 14 residues long. From germline, CDR1 is SGDLS and CDR2 YYNGEE. The CDR3 sequence: CASSATGYSETQYF. The CDR3, as DNA: TGTGCCAGCAGCGCAACAGGGTACTCGGAGACCCAGTACTTC.

V usage is TRBV4-1 and J usage is TRBJ2-7; 9 nucleotides align to TRBD1. The germline V gene encodes CDR1 MGHRA and CDR2 YSYEKL. CDR3 length: 19 amino acids. The ends lost 0 bases at V and 0 bases at J; junction bases unmatched: 12. CDR3 protein: CASSQDPHRGQRYSYEQYF. DNA of the CDR3: TGCGCCAGCAGCCAAGATCCCCACAGGGGGCAGAGGTACTCCTACGAGCAGTACTTC.

As DNA, the CDR3 is TGTGCCAGCAGTGACAGGGGGAGTCGAGGTGGGGAGCTGTTTTTT. Protein: CASSDRGSRGGELFF. The rearrangement uses TRBV6-6 and TRBJ2-2; 9 positions agree with TRBD1. CDR3 length equals 15 residues. Germline CDR1 and CDR2: MNHNY and SVGAGI (reference sequence). The J segment lost 8 bases and the V segment lost 5 bases, leaving 9 bases of the junction unmatched.

The V call is TRBV14, the J call TRBJ2-7; 11 bases are shared with TRBD1. Germline V lookup: CDR1 SGHDN, CDR2 FVKESK. The CDR3 is made up of 15 amino acids. With V trimmed by 2 bases and J by 3 bases, 3 bases remained unmatched. The CDR3 sequence is CASSQSGQGDYEQYF. CDR3 nucleotide sequence: TGTGCCAGCAGCCAATCGGGACAGGGGGACTACGAGCAGTACTTC.

The V call is TRBV6-5, the J call TRBJ2-5, with D tentatively TRBD2 (6 bases). The CDR3 loop spans 13 amino acids. V lost 4 bases and J lost 5, with 11 bases in between. Germline V lookup: CDR1 MNHEY, CDR2 SVGAGI. The CDR3 nucleotides read TGTGCCAGCAGTTCAGGGAGGCGGGAGACCCAGTACTTC. This encodes CASSSGRRETQYF.

The V gene is TRBV16, the J gene TRBJ2-7; 7 nucleotides line up with TRBD1. Germline V lookup: CDR1 KGHSY, CDR2 FQNENV. V was clipped by 4 bases and J by 5 bases; unmatched bases: 5. This CDR3 is built from 13 residues. CDR3 in DNA: TGTGCCAGCAGCCGAAGGACAGGCGACGAGCAGTACTTC. It codes for CASSRRTGDEQYF.

The chain links TRBV7-3 to TRBJ2-3; 10 bases match TRBD2. Losses at the gene ends were 2 bases for V and 4 bases for J; bases not matched to a gene: 0. CDR3 length equals 14 residues. Germline CDR1 SGHTA, CDR2 FQGTGA. The CDR3 region is CASSLGTSADTQYF. CDR3 sequence (DNA): TGTGCCAGCAGCTTAGGGACTAGCGCAGATACGCAGTATTTT.

The chain employs TRBV11-3 and TRBJ2-1, with 7 bases aligning to TRBD2. Germline CDR1 is SGHNT and CDR2 is YENEEA. The CDR3 covers 16 residues. The V segment lost 5 bases and the J segment 0 bases; nucleotides outside the gene matches: 7. The CDR3 loop reads CASSPRLAPSYNEQFF. The CDR3 coding sequence is TGTGCCAGCAGCCCCCGACTAGCTCCCTCCTACAATGAGCAGTTCTTC.

V is TRBV5-1 and J is TRBJ2-5; 10 bases fit TRBD2. V lost 4 bases and J lost 5; bases outside the gene matches: 14. CDR3 length equals 17 residues. In germline, CDR1 is SGHRS, CDR2 YFSETQ. The CDR3 coding sequence is TGCGCCAGCAGCCCCCGGGGAGAGCGGGGGGGCAGGGAGACCCAGTACTTC. This encodes CASSPRGERGGRETQYF.

CDR3 sequence (DNA): TGCGCCAGCAGCTTGGAGACTCCGGGGACAGATACGCAGTATTTT. It codes for CASSLETPGTDTQYF. V is TRBV5-1 and J is TRBJ2-3; D is possibly TRBD2 (5 bases). V lost 0 bases and J lost 3, with 11 bases in between. The CDR3 is 15 amino acids. From germline, CDR1 is SGHRS and CDR2 YFSETQ.

The genes are TRBV5-1 and TRBJ1-2, with 8 bases matching TRBD1. Losses at the gene ends were 4 bases for V and 6 bases for J; bases not matched to a gene: 5. Germline assignment: CDR1 SGHRS and CDR2 YFSETQ. This CDR3 spans 13 amino acids. This CDR3 reads CASSPKTGDGYTF. In DNA form, the CDR3 reads TGCGCCAGCAGCCCCAAGACAGGGGATGGCTACACCTTC.

The rearrangement joins TRBV7-2 to TRBJ1-2; weak D call: TRBD1 (5 bases). Looked up from germline, CDR1 is SGHTA and CDR2 is FQGNSA. The CDR3 covers 14 residues. V shed 5 bases and J shed 6 bases, with 16 bases lying between them. CDR3 sequence reads: CASSTRQSGDGYTF. The CDR3 nucleotides are TGTGCCAGCAGCACCCGACAGAGCGGGGATGGCTACACCTTC.

The chain employs TRBV5-4 and TRBJ1-6, with 9 bases identical to TRBD1. The CDR3 is made up of 16 amino acids. The germline gives CDR1 SGHNT, CDR2 YYREEE (reference sequence). Unmatched junction bases numbered 10, after V lost 3 bases and J lost 9 bases. CDR3 nucleotide sequence: TGTGCCAGCAGCTCAATGACAGGGGGAGAGGGTTCACCCCTCCACTTT. Protein: CASSSMTGGEGSPLHF. Full variable domain (rest looked up from reference TRBV5-4 and TRBJ1-6): ETGVTQSPTHLIKTRGQQVTLRCSSQSGHNTVSWYQQALGQGPQFIFQYYREEENGRGNFPPRFSGLQFPNYSSELNVNALELDDSALYLCASSSMTGGEGSPLHFGNGTRLTVT.

The chain carries TRBV5-6 and TRBJ1-6; TRBD1 matches 8 bases. V lost 4 bases and J lost 4; bases outside the gene matches: 4. CDR1 and CDR2 (germline): SGHDT, YYEEEE. This CDR3 is 15 amino acids long. CDR3 coding DNA: TGTGCCAGCAGCCCCGGACAGGGATATAATTCACCCCTCCACTTT. Encoded protein: CASSPGQGYNSPLHF.

The CDR3 bases are TGTGCCAGCAGCTTAAAGGGGGATACGCAGTATTTT. The encoded protein is CASSLKGDTQYF. J is TRBJ2-3 and V is TRBV7-3; D possibly corresponds to TRBD1 (5 bases). Germline V gene sequence: CDR1 SGHTA, CDR2 FQGTGA. Trimming took 1 base from V and 6 from J, leaving 5 bases between them. There are 12 residues in the CDR3.

The rearrangement links TRBV10-3 to TRBJ1-1; tentative D call: TRBD1 (6 bases). CDR3 length equals 15 residues. The germline V gene has CDR1 ENHRY and CDR2 SYGVKD. V shed 8 bases and J shed 3 bases, with 19 bases lying between them. This CDR3 reads CAIGPQGQGDTEAFF. In nucleotides, the CDR3 is TGTGCCATCGGTCCCCAGGGGCAAGGGGACACTGAAGCTTTCTTT.

The gene calls are TRBV3-1 (or the pseudogene TRBV3-2) and TRBJ2-7, with a tentative D call TRBD1 (5 bases). The V gene's germline CDR1 is LGHDT and CDR2 YNNKEL (reference sequence). The CDR3 is 14 residues long. V was shortened by 1 base and J by 3 bases, with 10 bases between the two germline ends. This CDR3 reads CASSQAAGNYEQYF. In DNA, the CDR3 is TGTGCCAGCAGCCAAGCGGCAGGGAACTACGAGCAGTACTTC.

V gene TRBV5-4 combines with J gene TRBJ2-1; 11 positions agree with TRBD2. Germline CDR1 is SGHNT and CDR2 is YYREEE (reference sequence). V was clipped by 2 bases and J by 4 bases; unmatched bases: 8. The CDR3 has 17 amino acids. The DNA for the CDR3 is TGTGCCAGCAGCTTTAAATCTAGCGGGGGGTATTACAATGAGCAGTTCTTC. Translated, it gives CASSFKSSGGYYNEQFF.

The CDR3 DNA sequence: TGTGCCAGCAGCGTAGGTTTGCGCGGGGAAGGGTCCTACGAGCAGTACTTC. Its translation: CASSVGLRGEGSYEQYF. The rearrangement joins TRBV9 to TRBJ2-7, with D perhaps matching TRBD2 (6 bases). Germline loops: CDR1 SGDLS, CDR2 YYNGEE. The V end was cut by 0 bases, the J end by 1 base, with 17 bases between. CDR3 length: 17 amino acids.

V is TRBV7-2 and J is TRBJ1-5; a possible D gene is TRBD1 (6 bases). The CDR3 sequence is 13 residues long. The germline gives CDR1 SGHTA, CDR2 FQGNSA. V was shortened by 2 bases and J by 11 bases, with 13 bases between the two germline ends. The CDR3 region is CASSLRGTEAQHF. The CDR3, as DNA: TGTGCCAGCAGCTTAAGGGGGACGGAGGCCCAGCATTTT.

This clone was observed a single time. This chain links TRBV3-1 (or the pseudogene TRBV3-2) with TRBJ1-6, with D tentatively TRBD1 (6 bases). Trimming stripped 4 bases from V and 8 bases from J, with 18 bases between. The CDR3 spans 16 residues. Germline V lookup: CDR1 LGHDT, CDR2 YNNKEL (reference sequence). The CDR3 DNA reads as TGTGCCAGCAGCCTCAGAGGGACAAAGAGCCATTCACCCCTCCACTTT. Its protein is CASSLRGTKSHSPLHF.

This chain joins TRBV9 and TRBJ1-3; D uncertain. CDR1 and CDR2 from the germline V gene are SGDLS and YYNGEE. CDR3 size: 14 residues. Trimming stripped 0 bases from V and 4 bases from J, with 8 bases between. CDR3 bases: TGTGCCAGCAGCGTAGGGAGTTCCGGAAACACCATATATTTT. Translation: CASSVGSSGNTIYF.

The V call is TRBV10-3, the J call TRBJ1-1; D is undetermined. This CDR3 spans 11 amino acids. V was shortened by 10 bases and J by 1 base, with 7 bases between the two germline ends. CDR1 is ENHRY, CDR2 SYGVKD, per germline. This CDR3 is CATRQNTEAFF. In nucleotides, the CDR3 is TGTGCCACCCGACAGAACACTGAAGCTTTCTTT.

This clone has only one observation. This chain joins TRBV18 and TRBJ2-5; 10 bases are a match to TRBD1. Germline V CDR1 and CDR2: KGHSH, LQKENI. The length of the CDR3 is 15 residues. The V segment lost 6 bases and the J segment 1 base; nucleotides outside the gene matches: 5. CDR3 coding DNA: TGTGCCAGCTCCCGGGACAGGGGAGGCCAAGAGACCCAGTACTTC. Translated: CASSRDRGGQETQYF. The variable domain in full, completed from reference TRBV18 and TRBJ2-5, reads NAGVMQNPRHLVRRRGQEARLRCSPMKGHSHVYWYRQLPEEGLKFMVYLQKENIIDESGMPKERFSAEFPKEGPSILRIQQVVRGDSAAYFCASSRDRGGQETQYFGPGTRLLVL.

J is TRBJ2-2 and V is TRBV4-1; a weak D match, TRBD1 (5 bases). With 0 bases removed from V and 1 base from J, the gap between germline ends came to 6 bases. This CDR3 has 15 amino acids. The V gene's germline CDR1 is MGHRA and CDR2 YSYEKL. This chain's CDR3 is CASSQEGRNTGELFF. The CDR3 nucleotides read TGCGCCAGCAGCCAAGAGGGGCGGAACACCGGGGAGCTGTTTTTT.

The chain employs TRBV4-2 and TRBJ2-2; D call uncertain. Germline V gene lookup returns CDR1 LGHNA and CDR2 YNFKEQ. The CDR3 has 14 residues. The ends were cut back, 6 bases at V and 0 bases at J, with 8 bases in the middle. The CDR3 region is CASRLGANTGELFF. Written as DNA, the CDR3 is TGTGCCAGCAGACTGGGCGCGAACACCGGGGAGCTGTTTTTT.

The chain links TRBV6-5 to TRBJ2-2; TRBD1 is a possible D gene (5 bases). CDR1 and CDR2 (germline): MNHEY, SVGAGI. The CDR3 contains 14 residues. The germline V and J ends were trimmed by 2 bases and 4 bases, with 8 bases remaining between them. Written as DNA, the CDR3 is TGTGCCAGCAGTTACGTCAGGGCCACCGGGGAGCTGTTTTTT. Protein sequence: CASSYVRATGELFF.

As to this clone: Other DNA sequences within the sample encode an identical CDR3. This chain joins TRBV2 and TRBJ2-2; D is uncertain. The CDR3 contains 14 residues. Germline loops: CDR1 SNHLY, CDR2 FYNNEI. Trimming stripped 6 bases from V and 0 bases from J, with 8 bases between. The CDR3 nucleotides are TGTGCCAGCAGCCCCCTAGCGAACACCGGGGAGCTGTTTTTT. Protein sequence: CASSPLANTGELFF.